A single sample is the source of the 25 T cell receptor beta chains below, sequenced in a study of T cells after yellow fever vaccination. TCRdb independently ran MiXCR on the 5' RACE reads; one entry per CDR3 protein. The table shows approximately 150,000 distinct CDR3 sequences, with 9.3% occurring only once. The source material was CD8+ T cells sorted from PBMCs, sampled 45 days after the yellow fever booster vaccination. The receptors stem from a man younger than 35 who received the YFV17D yellow fever vaccine.

This chain uses TRBV24-1 with TRBJ1-5; D is unresolved. From germline, CDR1 is KGHDR and CDR2 SFDVKD. This CDR3 has 14 residues. V lost 1 base and J lost 1, with 4 bases in between. The chain's CDR3 is CATSDFDSNQPQHF. The CDR3 bases are TGTGCCACCAGTGATTTCGACAGCAATCAGCCCCAGCATTTT.

This clonotype turned up a few times. The V gene is TRBV20-1, the J gene TRBJ1-1; 7 bases agree with TRBD1. The CDR3 is 13 residues long. Losses at the gene ends were 6 bases for V and 4 bases for J; bases not matched to a gene: 8. Germline V gene lookup returns CDR1 DFQATT and CDR2 SNEGSKA (reference sequence). The CDR3 is CSAPTGRSTEAFF. CDR3 DNA: TGCAGTGCCCCGACAGGGCGGAGCACTGAAGCTTTCTTT.

This clonotype has only one observation. This chain connects TRBV29-1 to TRBJ1-2; no reliable D call. The CDR3 runs to 15 residues. V was pared by 2 bases and J by 2 bases, with 15 bases between. Germline V lookup: CDR1 SQVTM, CDR2 ANQGSEA. CDR3 DNA: TGCAGCGTTGAAAAAATGCTAGTTGAGAACTATGGCTACACCTTC. Protein: CSVEKMLVENYGYTF.

V gene TRBV7-6 combines with J gene TRBJ1-5, with no clear D. This CDR3 spans 15 amino acids. The germline V gene encodes CDR1 SGHVS and CDR2 FNYEAQ. V was pared by 0 bases and J by 0 bases, with 6 bases between. CDR3 protein: CASSLAADSNQPQHF. The DNA for the CDR3 is TGTGCCAGCAGCTTAGCGGCAGATAGCAATCAGCCCCAGCATTTT.

The chain carries TRBV6-2 or TRBV6-3 and TRBJ2-3; either TRBD1 or TRBD2 may fit D (5 bases each). V was cut by 0 bases and J by 6 bases, with 16 bases left in between. The CDR3 is 16 amino acids. The V gene's germline CDR1 is MNHEY and CDR2 SVGEGT. The CDR3 here is CASSYSVGRSSDTQYF. The CDR3 region has the DNA TGTGCCAGCAGTTACTCTGTGGGACGCTCCTCCGATACGCAGTATTTT.

The chain links TRBV6-2 or TRBV6-3 to TRBJ2-7; D unclear. V lost 7 bases to trimming and J lost 4 bases, with 11 bases between them. The germline V gene encodes CDR1 MNHEY and CDR2 SVGEGT. The CDR3 totals 12 residues. CDR3 sequence reads: CASTQRGYEQYV. The CDR3 nucleotides read TGTGCCAGCACTCAAAGAGGATACGAGCAGTACGTC.

The sample holds a few counts of this clonotype. The chain joins TRBV12-3 or TRBV12-4 to TRBJ1-5, with a possible D match to TRBD1 (6 bases). The CDR3 consists of 14 residues. With 6 bases removed from V and 4 bases from J, the gap between germline ends came to 13 bases. For the CDR3, the DNA is TGTGCCAGCAGCCTTACAGGGATAAATCAGCCCCAGCATTTT. This sequence encodes CASSLTGINQPQHF.

This clonotype has a handful of counts. The chain employs TRBV5-6 and TRBJ1-2; D is ambiguous. This CDR3 region has 12 residues. CDR1 and CDR2 from the germline V gene are SGHDT and YYEEEE. The V gene lost 2 bases and the J gene lost 8 bases, with 10 bases spanning the gap. The CDR3 coding sequence is TGTGCCAGCAGCTTTTTGGGTTCCGGCTACACCTTC. This encodes CASSFLGSGYTF.

This clonotype came up a few times. The chain recombines TRBV18 with TRBJ2-1; 8 bases align to TRBD1. This CDR3 is built from 15 residues. From germline, CDR1 is KGHSH and CDR2 LQKENI. The junction had 1 base not matched to a gene; V was cut back by 0 bases and J by 3 bases. The CDR3 nucleotides are TGTGCCAGCTCACCACCAGACAGGGGCTACAATGAGCAGTTCTTC. Residues: CASSPPDRGYNEQFF. Full variable domain (missing parts from reference TRBV18 and TRBJ2-1): NAGVMQNPRHLVRRRGQEARLRCSPMKGHSHVYWYRQLPEEGLKFMVYLQKENIIDESGMPKERFSAEFPKEGPSILRIQQVVRGDSAAYFCASSPPDRGYNEQFFGPGTRLTVL.

The rearrangement joins TRBV12-3 or TRBV12-4 to TRBJ2-3; D possibly corresponds to TRBD1 (6 bases). Trimming stripped 2 bases from V and 0 bases from J, with 15 bases between. CDR3 size: 17 residues. The CDR3 here is CASSLRWTDLSTDTQYF. CDR3 bases: TGTGCCAGCAGTTTACGCTGGACAGACCTTAGCACAGATACGCAGTATTTT.

This chain connects TRBV5-5 to TRBJ2-7, with 14 bases that match TRBD2. Looked up from germline, CDR1 is SGHKS and CDR2 is YYEKEE (reference sequence). The CDR3 contains 15 residues. The junction had 3 bases not matched to a gene; V was cut back by 4 bases and J by 3 bases. CDR3 DNA sequence: TGTGCCAGCAGCCTAGGACTAGCGGGAGGCTACGAGCAGTACGTC. Protein sequence: CASSLGLAGGYEQYV.

The sample holds many counts of this clonotype. The V and J genes are TRBV7-9 and TRBJ1-1, with 7 bases identical to TRBD1. CDR3 length equals 16 residues. V lost 4 bases and J lost 5; bases outside the gene matches: 13. Germline loops: CDR1 SEHNR, CDR2 FQNEAQ (reference sequence). CDR3 in DNA: TGTGCCAGCAGCTCGTACGTAGGGGGCTTAGGGACTGAAGCTTTCTTT. This encodes CASSSYVGGLGTEAFF.

The chain joins TRBV27 to TRBJ1-5, with no clear D. Trimming took 0 bases from V and 3 from J, leaving 9 bases between them. The germline V gene has CDR1 MNHEY and CDR2 SMNVEV (reference sequence). The CDR3 runs to 15 residues. In nucleotides, the CDR3 is TGTGCCAGCAGTTTATCCCCTGGACTCAATCAGCCCCAGCATTTT. Translated: CASSLSPGLNQPQHF.

The J gene is TRBJ1-2, the V gene TRBV12-3 or TRBV12-4, with D uncertain. CDR3 size: 12 residues. Deletions cut 5 bases from V and 12 bases from J, with 16 bases between. Written as DNA, the CDR3 is TGTGCCAGCAGTACAGCAGCCACTCGGCACACCTTC. Amino acids: CASSTAATRHTF.

V is TRBV27 and J is TRBJ1-1, with 9 bases identical to TRBD1. The CDR3 has 15 residues. V lost 7 bases and J lost 1; bases outside the gene matches: 7. From germline, CDR1 is MNHEY and CDR2 SMNVEV (reference sequence). In nucleotides, the CDR3 is TGTGCCAGCATCCTAGGGGGACAGGGGAACACTGAAGCTTTCTTT. Amino acid sequence: CASILGGQGNTEAFF.

The chain links TRBV24-1 to TRBJ2-2; D might be TRBD1 (7 bases). CDR1 is KGHDR, CDR2 SFDVKD, per germline. The CDR3 has 16 amino acids. Trimming removed 0 bases at V and 3 bases at J, with 10 bases between. The CDR3 reads CATSDLPRGDTGELFF. CDR3 DNA sequence: TGTGCCACCAGTGATTTGCCCAGGGGGGACACCGGGGAGCTGTTTTTT.

There are a few counts of this clonotype. The chain links TRBV29-1 to TRBJ2-7; no definite D call. CDR1 and CDR2 (germline): SQVTM, ANQGSEA. CDR3 length: 12 residues. The ends were cut back, 0 bases at V and 6 bases at J, with 9 bases in the middle. The CDR3 spells CSVEDTDVEQYF. DNA of the CDR3: TGCAGCGTTGAAGATACGGACGTCGAGCAGTACTTC.

This sequence joins TRBV9 and TRBJ2-5; no definite D call. Deletions cut 0 bases from V and 4 bases from J, with 13 bases between. Germline CDR1 and CDR2: SGDLS and YYNGEE. This CDR3 region has 15 residues. CDR3 sequence reads: CASSVDTTRPETQYF. DNA for the CDR3: TGTGCCAGCAGCGTAGATACGACACGGCCAGAGACCCAGTACTTC.

This clonotype occurred a few times. V is TRBV4-3 and J is TRBJ2-3; 7 bases are a match to TRBD2. With V trimmed by 0 bases and J by 8 bases, 5 bases remained unmatched. The CDR3 totals 14 residues. Germline V gene lookup returns CDR1 LGHNA and CDR2 YSLEER. The CDR3 sequence is CASSQERSGGTQYF. The DNA for the CDR3 is TGCGCCAGCAGCCAAGAGAGGTCGGGGGGTACGCAGTATTTT.

This clonotype was counted only a few times. This chain connects TRBV7-9 to TRBJ1-2, with TRBD1 identical over 10 bases. V trimming: 3 bases; J trimming: 8 bases; junction bases outside the gene matches: 3. The CDR3 extends over 13 amino acids. Per the germline V gene, CDR1 is SEHNR and CDR2 is FQNEAQ (reference sequence). The CDR3 loop is CASSFDRGQGYTF. The CDR3 DNA reads TGTGCCAGCAGCTTCGACAGGGGGCAGGGCTACACCTTC. Based on the CDR3 plus reference TRBV7-9 and TRBJ1-2, the full variable domain is DTGVSQNPRHKITKRGQNVTFRCDPISEHNRLYWYRQTLGQGPEFLTYFQNEAQLEKSRLLSDRFSAERPKGSFSTLEIQRTEQGDSAMYLCASSFDRGQGYTFGSGTRLTVV.

The chain links TRBV11-2 to TRBJ2-3, with D possibly matching TRBD1 (6 bases). CDR3 length: 15 residues. Germline CDR1 reads SGHAT; CDR2 reads FQNNGV. Between the trimmed V and J ends, which lost 2 bases and 0 bases, there was a span of 9 bases. The CDR3 here is CASSLRTASTDTQYF. For the CDR3, the DNA is TGTGCCAGCAGCTTACGGACAGCTAGCACAGATACGCAGTATTTT. Complete variable domain (other parts from reference TRBV11-2 and TRBJ2-3): EAGVAQSPRYKIIEKRQSVAFWCNPISGHATLYWYQQILGQGPKLLIQFQNNGVVDDSQLPKDRFSAERLKGVDSTLKIQPAKLEDSAVYLCASSLRTASTDTQYFGPGTRLTVL.

The chain carries TRBV4-1 and TRBJ1-2; 7 bases line up with TRBD1. The CDR3 length is 11 residues. Germline trimming cut 4 bases from V and 14 bases from J; bases unmatched to any gene: 7. The germline gives CDR1 MGHRA, CDR2 YSYEKL. CDR3 bases: TGCGCCAGCAGCCTCACAGGGGCCTTTACCTTC. Its translation: CASSLTGAFTF.

This rearrangement joins TRBV7-6 to TRBJ1-6; D may be TRBD1 (5 bases). The V gene lost 5 bases and the J gene lost 7 bases, with 18 bases spanning the gap. The length of the CDR3 is 16 residues. Per the germline V gene, CDR1 is SGHVS and CDR2 is FNYEAQ. The CDR3 DNA is TGTGCCAGCAGCCCGTTTGCGTGGCAGGGAAATTCACCCCTCCACTTT. Protein product: CASSPFAWQGNSPLHF.

This chain connects TRBV7-9 to TRBJ2-2, with TRBD1 as a possible D gene (7 bases). CDR1 and CDR2 (germline): SEHNR, FQNEAQ (reference sequence). V gave up 5 bases and J gave up 3 bases, with 16 bases separating them. This CDR3 is 16 amino acids long. The CDR3: CASSGGSGGDTGELFF. CDR3 DNA sequence: TGTGCCAGCAGCGGGGGGTCAGGGGGAGACACCGGGGAGCTGTTTTTT.

This clonotype was recorded a few times. The chain uses TRBV4-1 and TRBJ1-5; possible D gene TRBD1, 5 bases. The germline CDR1 and CDR2 sequences are MGHRA and YSYEKL. The V and J ends lost 0 bases and 5 bases respectively, with 14 bases between them. There are 16 residues in the CDR3. The CDR3 DNA follows: TGCGCCAGCAGCCAAGAACCCGCCGGGGGATATCAGCCCCAGCATTTT. Protein sequence: CASSQEPAGGYQPQHF.